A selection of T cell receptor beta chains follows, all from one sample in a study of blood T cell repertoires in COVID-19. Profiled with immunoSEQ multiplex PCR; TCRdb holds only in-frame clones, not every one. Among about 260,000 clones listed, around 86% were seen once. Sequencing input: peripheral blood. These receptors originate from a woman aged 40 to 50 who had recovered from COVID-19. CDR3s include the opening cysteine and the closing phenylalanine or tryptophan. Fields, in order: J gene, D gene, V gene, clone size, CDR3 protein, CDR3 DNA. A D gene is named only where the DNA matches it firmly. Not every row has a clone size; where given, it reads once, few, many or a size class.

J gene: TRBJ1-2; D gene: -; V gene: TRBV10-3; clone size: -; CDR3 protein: CAISESASNYGYTF; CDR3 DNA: TGTGCCATCAGTGAGTCGGCCTCTAACTATGGCTACACCTTC
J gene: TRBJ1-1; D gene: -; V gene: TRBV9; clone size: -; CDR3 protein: CASSVGEGGTEAFF; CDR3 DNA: TGTGCCAGCAGCGTAGGGGAGGGGGGCACTGAAGCTTTCTTT
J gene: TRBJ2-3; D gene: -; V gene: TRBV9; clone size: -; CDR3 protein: CASSPGQRQDTQYF; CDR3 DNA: TGTGCCAGCAGCCCAGGACAGAGGCAAGATACGCAGTATTTT
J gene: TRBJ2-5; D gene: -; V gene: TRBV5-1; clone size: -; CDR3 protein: CASSLAAGGWGTQYF; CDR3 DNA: TGCGCCAGCAGCTTGGCGGCTGGAGGTTGGGGGACCCAGTACTTC
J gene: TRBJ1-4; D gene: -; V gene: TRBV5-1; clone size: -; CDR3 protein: CASSLGLFSEKLFF; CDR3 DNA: TGCGCCAGCAGCTTGGGACTTTTCTCCGAAAAACTGTTTTTT
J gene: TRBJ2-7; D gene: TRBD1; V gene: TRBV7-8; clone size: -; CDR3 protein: CASSWDRDHEQYF; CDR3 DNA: TGTGCCAGCAGCTGGGACAGGGACCACGAGCAGTACTTC
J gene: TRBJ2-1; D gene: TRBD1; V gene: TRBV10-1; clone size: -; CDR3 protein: CASSRTGGGEQFF; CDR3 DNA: TGCGCCAGCAGTCGGACAGGGGGCGGAGAGCAGTTCTTC
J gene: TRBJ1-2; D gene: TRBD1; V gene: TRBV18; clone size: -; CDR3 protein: CASSPGTDNYGYTF; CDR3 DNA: TGTGCCAGCTCACCTGGGACAGACAACTATGGCTACACCTTC
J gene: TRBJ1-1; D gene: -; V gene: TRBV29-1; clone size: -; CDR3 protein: CSVARASGNTEAFF; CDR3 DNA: TGCAGCGTAGCGAGAGCGTCGGGGAACACTGAAGCTTTCTTT
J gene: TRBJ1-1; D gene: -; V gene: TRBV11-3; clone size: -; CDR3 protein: CASSTNRAAEAFF; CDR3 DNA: TGTGCCAGCAGCACCAACAGGGCTGCTGAAGCTTTCTTT
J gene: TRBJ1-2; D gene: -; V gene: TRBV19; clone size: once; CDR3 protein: CASSILIGSGGFYGYTF; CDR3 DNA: TGTGCCAGTAGTATCCTTATCGGCTCTGGAGGCTTCTATGGCTACACCTTC
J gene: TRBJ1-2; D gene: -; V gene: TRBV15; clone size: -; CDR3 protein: CATSRDQGVFGYTF; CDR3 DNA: TGTGCCACCAGCAGAGATCAAGGGGTCTTCGGCTACACCTTC
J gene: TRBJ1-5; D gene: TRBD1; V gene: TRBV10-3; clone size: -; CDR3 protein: CAIGDRDDQPQHF; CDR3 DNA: TGTGCCATCGGGGACAGGGATGATCAGCCCCAGCATTTT
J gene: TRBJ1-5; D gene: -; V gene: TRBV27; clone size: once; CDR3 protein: CASSPTGRFNQPQHF; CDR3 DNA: TGTGCCAGCAGCCCCACAGGACGGTTCAATCAGCCCCAGCATTTT
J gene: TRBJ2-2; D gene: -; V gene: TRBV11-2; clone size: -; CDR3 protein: CASSSPSLAELFF; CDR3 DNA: TGTGCCAGCAGCTCCCCCTCATTGGCGGAGCTGTTTTTT
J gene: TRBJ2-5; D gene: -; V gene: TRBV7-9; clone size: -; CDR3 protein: CASSLLAGRQETQYF; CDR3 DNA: TGTGCCAGCAGCTTACTGGCGGGGAGGCAAGAGACCCAGTACTTC
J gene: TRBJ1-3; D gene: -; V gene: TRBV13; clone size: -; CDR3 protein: CASSLAVEADARRAHTIYF; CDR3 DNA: TGTGCCAGCAGCTTAGCGGTTGAGGCCGACGCCCGCCGAGCCCACACCATATATTTT
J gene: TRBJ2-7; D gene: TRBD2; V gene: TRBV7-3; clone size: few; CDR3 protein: CASSPGGGRYEQYF; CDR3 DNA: TGTGCCAGCAGCCCCGGGGGGGGCAGGTACGAGCAGTACTTC
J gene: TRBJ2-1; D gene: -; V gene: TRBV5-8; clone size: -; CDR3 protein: CASSLLNEQFF; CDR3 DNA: TGTGCCAGCAGCTTGCTCAATGAGCAGTTCTTC
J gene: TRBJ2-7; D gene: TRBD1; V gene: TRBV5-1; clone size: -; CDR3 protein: CASSLVRSGDRVSYEQYF; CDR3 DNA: TGCGCCAGCAGCTTGGTAAGATCGGGGGACAGGGTCTCCTACGAGCAGTACTTC
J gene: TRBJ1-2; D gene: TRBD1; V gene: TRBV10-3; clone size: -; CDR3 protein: CAISGQGADGYTF; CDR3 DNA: TGTGCCATCAGTGGACAGGGGGCGGATGGCTACACCTTC
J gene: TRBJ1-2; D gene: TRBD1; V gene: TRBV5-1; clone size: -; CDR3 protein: CASSARGSQGDYGYTF; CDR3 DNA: TGCGCCAGCAGCGCACGAGGCTCTCAGGGGGACTATGGCTACACCTTC
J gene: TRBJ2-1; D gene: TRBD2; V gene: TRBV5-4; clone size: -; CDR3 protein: CASSTLAGGYNEQFF; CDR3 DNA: TGTGCCAGCAGCACGCTAGCGGGGGGGTACAATGAGCAGTTCTTC
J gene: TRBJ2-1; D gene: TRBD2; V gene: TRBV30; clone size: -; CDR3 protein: CAWTQLAGVSNEQFF; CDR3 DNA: TGTGCCTGGACTCAACTAGCGGGGGTTTCTAATGAGCAGTTCTTC
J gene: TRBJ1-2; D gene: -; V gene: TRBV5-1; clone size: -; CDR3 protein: CASSFDRIGGYTF; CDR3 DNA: TGCGCCAGCAGCTTTGACAGGATCGGGGGCTACACCTTC
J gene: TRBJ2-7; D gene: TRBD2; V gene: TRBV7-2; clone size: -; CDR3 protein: CASSVTGSGGYEQYF; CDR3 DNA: TGTGCCAGCAGCGTGACAGGTAGCGGGGGCTACGAGCAGTACTTC
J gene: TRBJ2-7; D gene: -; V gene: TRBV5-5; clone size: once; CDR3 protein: CASSLGAPSYEQYF; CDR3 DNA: TGTGCCAGCAGCTTAGGGGCCCCCTCCTACGAGCAGTACTTC
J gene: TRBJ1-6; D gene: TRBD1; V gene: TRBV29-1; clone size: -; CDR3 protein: CSGGQVVNSPLHF; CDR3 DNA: TGCAGCGGCGGACAGGTGGTTAATTCACCCCTCCACTTT